These 8 T cell receptor beta chains originate from one sample sequenced in a study of T cell changes during pregnancy in multiple sclerosis. Some clones are missing from TCRdb's copy, which holds only in-frame ones; the method was immunoSEQ multiplex PCR. The sample holds 35,000 to 55,000 clones, almost 95% seen once. Sequenced material: peripheral blood. The receptors shown here come from a female donor with multiple sclerosis, enrolled in a pregnancy study.

The chain recombines TRBV27 with TRBJ2-5, with D perhaps being TRBD1 or TRBD2 (5 bases each). V gave up 4 bases and J gave up 1 base, with 7 bases separating them. Germline V gene data show CDR1 as MNHEY and CDR2 as SMNVEV (reference sequence). The CDR3 is made up of 13 amino acids. The CDR3 DNA sequence: TGTGCCAGCAGTTCAGGGACCCAAGAGACCCAGTACTTC. It is translated as CASSSGTQETQYF.

The V call is TRBV28, the J call TRBJ2-2; no reliable D call. This CDR3 comprises 16 residues. Germline CDR1 reads MDHEN; CDR2 reads SYDVKM. Trimming took off 3 bases at V and 1 base at J, with 12 bases between the two ends. This CDR3 reads CASSFPPGRNTGELFF. Here the CDR3 DNA reads TGTGCCAGCAGTTTCCCCCCCGGACGGAACACCGGGGAGCTGTTTTTT.

This clone has only one observation. In DNA form, the CDR3 reads TGCGCCAGCAGCCAGGCAACCCTTCGGGGGCAGTTCTTC. Protein sequence: CASSQATLRGQFF. V and J are TRBV4-1 and TRBJ2-1; D perhaps matches TRBD2 (5 bases). The length of the CDR3 is 13 residues. Germline V lookup: CDR1 MGHRA, CDR2 YSYEKL. Deletions cut 3 bases from V and 12 bases from J, with 15 bases between.

The chain employs TRBV5-5 and TRBJ2-7; the D is unclear. The V and J ends lost 0 bases and 2 bases respectively, with 12 bases between them. The CDR3 has 15 residues. CDR1 and CDR2 (germline): SGHKS, YYEKEE (reference sequence). The CDR3 coding sequence is TGTGCCAGCAGCTTGGCGGCTACCTACACCTACGAGCAGTACTTC. Protein sequence: CASSLAATYTYEQYF.

This chain connects TRBV13 to TRBJ2-2; tentative D call: TRBD2 (5 bases). The V and J ends lost 5 bases and 1 base respectively, with 11 bases between them. The CDR3 has 15 amino acids. Germline loops: CDR1 PRHDT, CDR2 FYEKMQ (reference sequence). Written as DNA, the CDR3 is TGTGCCAGCAGCCATGAAGGAGGGAACACCGGGGAGCTGTTTTTT. As protein: CASSHEGGNTGELFF.

The V and J genes are TRBV28 and TRBJ1-2; D ambiguous. Trimming cost V 2 bases and J 1 base, with 11 bases left between them. The CDR3 consists of 15 residues. From germline, CDR1 is MDHEN and CDR2 SYDVKM. The CDR3 sequence: CASSLHGTYNYGYTF. In DNA form, the CDR3 reads TGTGCCAGCAGTTTACACGGAACTTATAACTATGGCTACACCTTC.

The chain joins TRBV5-1 to TRBJ2-1; TRBD2 matches at 12 bases. Germline loops: CDR1 SGHRS, CDR2 YFSETQ. The CDR3 is 17 amino acids. V lost 3 bases and J lost 4; bases outside the gene matches: 8. CDR3 residues: CASSSRSTSGRYNEQFF. The DNA for the CDR3 is TGCGCCAGCAGCTCCCGCTCGACTAGCGGGAGATACAATGAGCAGTTCTTC.

The V call is TRBV10-1, the J call TRBJ1-1; 7 nucleotides align to TRBD1. J lost 8 bases, V lost 3 bases, and 3 bases had no gene match. Germline CDR1 and CDR2: WNHNN and SYGVQD (reference sequence). The CDR3 spans 12 residues. The CDR3 here is CASSDQGEEAFF. CDR3 bases: TGCGCCAGCAGTGACCAGGGGGAGGAAGCTTTCTTT.